The TCR beta chain under discussion was sequenced for a study of identical twins. The study, taken as a whole, reports: Twin-shared out-of-frame alpha sequences were enriched for low generation probability.

Concerning this clonotype: Its antigen is still unknown.

Unique molecular identifiers were present on the cDNA, which also gained a universal primer site by template switching. MiXCR, run by TCRdb on the 5' RACE reads, gives a single entry per CDR3 protein. This sample yields about 250,000 distinct CDR3 sequences, of which approximately 8.6% are seen a single time; 3% belongs to the top ten. The same specimen was also included in a second study, on yellow fever vaccine responses in identical twins.

This TCR derives from a woman under 30 in good health. The sample was CD8+ T cells sorted from blood.

This CDR3 reads CASSIAGGLYNEQFF. In DNA form, the CDR3 reads TGTGCCAGTAGTATTGCGGGGGGCCTCTACAATGAGCAGTTCTTC. The chain has TRBV19 and TRBJ2-1; TRBD2 matches at 8 bases. Per the germline V gene, CDR1 is LNHDA and CDR2 is SQIVND (reference sequence). The CDR3 extends over 15 amino acids. The trim removed 3 bases at V and 3 bases at J, leaving 4 bases unmatched.